This T cell receptor beta chain was found in a study of spatial heterogeneity in lung cancer. Whole-study findings and limits: For expanded intratumoral alpha and beta TCRs, counts tracked tumor mutation counts.

The CDR3 spans 14 residues. V was shortened by 4 bases and J by 4 bases, with 14 bases between the two germline ends. In TCRdb, the 5' RACE reads were re-called with MiXCR into one record per CDR3 protein. The sample lists around 100,000 distinct CDR3 sequences, 3.5% to 5% occurring once. Described time point: sample taken at primary tumor resection. This clonotype was recorded at least ten times. Its specificity is unknown. V gene TRBV12-3 or TRBV12-4 combines with J gene TRBJ2-7; D possibly corresponds to TRBD1 (6 bases). The input for sequencing was lung tumor tissue, taken at surgery. The sequence came from a male donor with early-stage non-small cell lung cancer. The CDR3 region is CASSSAGTTYEQYF. Written as DNA, the CDR3 is TGTGCCAGCAGTTCAGCCGGGACAACTTACGAGCAGTACTTC.